This TCR beta chain was sequenced for a study of vaccination and CD4 T cells after COVID-19 (dated 2022 in TCRdb). With regard to the full study: Every convalescent patient had a positive nasal swab PCR test for SARS-CoV-2, with mild disease in roughly ten patients and severe disease in one. Six males and four females were included in the convalescent cohort, with two Hispanic individuals, seven Caucasians, two Asians and one multiracial person represented. Each participant got two doses of either the Pfizer-BioNTech BNT162b2 vaccine (n=8) or the Moderna mRNA-1273 vaccine (n=2). Post-COVID blood samples were collected from convalescent patients a median of around 96 days after diagnosis, with a range of about 30 to 161 days. The time from the second vaccine dose to post-vaccine blood sampling had a median of 72 days and ranged from about 14 to 250 days. Culture stimuli were overlapping spike peptide pools from SARS-CoV-2 and from the common cold coronaviruses HCoV-NL63, HCoV-OC43 and HCoV-229E. Control cultures used a CEFX viral epitope pool as positive control, an HIV-1 Nef peptide pool as negative control, or no peptide. In ten to eleven COVID-19 convalescent patients and a handful of infection-naive healthy vaccine recipients, the spike-specific CD4+ TCR repertoire before mRNA vaccination was compared with the repertoire after mRNA vaccination. The full study reports these points: The median count of SARS-CoV-2-reactive clonotypes went up from around 20 after infection to 38 after vaccination, although the change was not significant. Of the vaccine-specific clones in convalescent patients, 304 of 307, or nearly all, reacted only to SARS-CoV-2 spike and did not cross-react with common cold coronaviruses. Only a relatively small number of convalescent patients were included in the study, and early timepoints following natural infection were not analyzed. In convalescent patients, a median roughly 83% of post-vaccine SARS-CoV-2-reactive clones were detected only after vaccination, and vaccine-specific priming was suggested by this finding.

About this clonotype: Its antigen is currently not known. The junction shows a germline mismatch at one end, possibly a read error.

This specimen's treatment or condition label, per the study, means: roughly 10-day PBMC culture with coronavirus spike peptide pools or control peptides (ViraFEST assay). The ViraFEST assay, used in the study, expanded antigen-specific T cells with peptide pools and then identified the expanded clonotypes through TCR sequencing. Positive SARS-CoV-2 PCR tests in the convalescent patients dated from March to December 2020, before Alpha, Beta and Delta variants emerged in the United States. PBMCs were cultured at fewer than 2.5 million per well in IMDM supplemented with approximately 5.3% human AB serum and 9.5 to 10 IU/ml IL-2, with about 10 ug/ml peptide pools added. On days 3 and 7, half of the culture medium was replaced with fresh IL-2-containing medium. Once the cells had been in culture for about 10 days, the EasySep CD4+ T cell isolation kit was used to isolate CD4+ T cells by negative selection. Ficoll-Paque Plus gradient centrifugation was used to isolate PBMCs from whole blood, and the isolated PBMCs were then either used fresh or cryopreserved at -140C. Each culture condition was generally run in triplicate wells.

CDR1 SSHAT and CDR2 FNYEAQ are derived from the germline V gene (reference sequence). The CDR3 runs 13 amino acids, cysteine and phenylalanine included. This entry keeps only the CDR3 DNA: 39 bases, framed from base 1. The library was built by means of PCR. At the Johns Hopkins FTIC core, DNA from the cultured CD4+ T cells underwent TCR sequencing with the Oncomine TCR Beta short-read assay. The QIAamp micro DNA kit was used to extract genomic DNA from the cultured CD4+ T cells. Oncomine TCR Beta libraries from cultured CD4+ T cells were pooled with unique dual indexes and sequenced on an Illumina iSeq 100. The paper's processing steps were these. Non-productive sequences were removed, and CDR3s that did not start with C, did not end with F or W, or were shorter than 7 amino acids were discarded. Antigen-specific clonotypes were identified using the MANAFEST web application through comparison of peptide-stimulated wells with reference and other culture wells. An FDR below 0.05, an odds ratio above 5, and a productive frequency above 0.1% in at least two of three replicate wells were required for clones to be considered positive. A clonotype was classed as cross-reactive if the clonotype showed significant expansion both in SARS-CoV-2 spike wells and in at least one common cold coronavirus spike condition. Using R version 3.6.1, CDR3 homology was evaluated through Levenshtein distances (stringdist) along with unrooted phylogenetic trees (ape). TCRdb reworked the public reads: Q25 trimming with fastp, MiXCR clone assembly, productive beta chains retained. Every CDR3 protein is listed once, alongside the most common genes and DNA of its rows. The V and J calls come from TCRdb's annotation, not from the publication. For this sample the table gives 5,500 to 9,000 distinct CDR3 sequences, of which approximately 55% were detected only once. Clones ranked in the top ten supply roughly 33% of the sample.

The sequencing sample was made of CD4+ T cells from blood, cultured in vitro. The chain is made from TRBV7-7 and TRBJ2-1, and 8 junctional nucleotides match TRBD1. This sequence was found in a human donor who had recovered from COVID-19. The DNA reads as follows: TGTGCTAGCAGCTTAACAGGGGGTAGCGAGCAGTTCTTC. This codes for CASSLTGGSEQFF. Supplemented by the reference TRBV7-7 and TRBJ2-1 proteins around the CDR3, the complete variable domain is GAGVSQSPRYKVTKRGQDVTLRCDPISSHATLYWYQQALGQGPEFLTYFNYEAQPDKSGLPSDRFSAERPEGSISTLTIQRTEQRDSAMYRCASSLTGGSEQFFGPGTRLTVL.